The next 29 T cell receptor beta chains were all read from a single sample in a study of blood T cell repertoires in COVID-19. Data came from immunoSEQ multiplex PCR; TCRdb stores just in-frame clones and leaves some out. There are about 120,000 clones in the sample; 87% occur only once, and about 2.1% lies in the top ten. The material sequenced was peripheral blood. The receptors originated from a woman between 45 and 65 years old with acute or convalescent COVID-19.

The genes are TRBV6-1 and TRBJ1-5, with 11 bases lining up with TRBD1. This CDR3 has 15 residues. Per the germline V gene, CDR1 is MNHNS and CDR2 is SASEGT. V shed 1 base and J 7 bases; nucleotides not matched to a gene: 3. In nucleotides, the CDR3 is TGTGCCAGCAGTGAAGGGGACAGGGGGATCCAGCCCCAGCATTTT. This gives the protein CASSEGDRGIQPQHF.

The chain joins TRBV18 to TRBJ1-1; 9 bases map to TRBD1. Germline-derived CDR1 and CDR2 are KGHSH and LQKENI. V lost 4 bases to trimming and J lost 3 bases; unmatched junction nucleotides: 6. The CDR3 runs to 15 residues. The DNA for the CDR3 is TGTGCCAGCTCACTGAAACAGGGGGCCGACACTGAAGCTTTCTTT. This sequence encodes CASSLKQGADTEAFF.

The V and J genes are TRBV21-1 and TRBJ1-1; the table assigns TRBD1, which was not confirmed against the DNA. TRBV21-1 is assigned pseudogene status. CDR3 length: 13 amino acids. CDR3 protein: CASSATGSTEAFF. CDR3 nucleotide sequence: TGTGCCAGCAGCGCCACAGGGAGCACTGAAGCTTTCTTT.

The CDR3 spells CASSSSGAAQPQHF. Here the CDR3 DNA reads TGTGCCAGCAGCTCCTCAGGGGCCGCTCAGCCCCAGCATTTT. The V call is TRBV7-2, the J call TRBJ1-5; D is perhaps TRBD1 (6 bases). Germline CDR1 reads SGHTA; CDR2 reads FQGNSA. V dropped 4 bases and J dropped 6 bases, with 13 bases sitting between them. The CDR3 is 14 amino acids.

This clone appeared once. The V and J genes are TRBV20-1 and TRBJ2-7, with 12 bases matching TRBD2. The ends lost 3 bases at V and 5 bases at J; junction bases unmatched: 5. CDR1 DFQATT and CDR2 SNEGSKA come from the germline V gene (reference sequence). The CDR3 runs 14 residues. The CDR3 region has the DNA TGCAGTGCTAGTCCACTAGCGGGAGGTCACGAGCAGTACTTC. It specifies CSASPLAGGHEQYF.

V and J are TRBV2 and TRBJ1-2; TRBD1 matches 9 bases. Per germline, CDR1 SNHLY and CDR2 FYNNEI. The CDR3 spans 14 residues. The J segment lost 4 bases and the V segment lost 4 bases, leaving 4 bases of the junction unmatched. The DNA of the CDR3 is TGTGCCAGCAGTGGGACAGGGGTAATCTATGGCTACACCTTC. Translation: CASSGTGVIYGYTF.

The chain combines TRBV10-2 with TRBJ1-4, with TRBD1 matching 9 bases. This CDR3 contains 16 residues. The V gene's germline CDR1 is WSHSY and CDR2 SAAADI. V lost 7 bases, J lost 0 bases, and 6 bases stayed unmatched. The CDR3 reads CASTGTGRSTNEKLFF. Here the CDR3 DNA reads TGCGCCAGCACTGGGACAGGGAGATCAACTAATGAAAAACTGTTTTTT.

The V call is TRBV6-2 or TRBV6-3, the J call TRBJ2-7; 7 bases match TRBD2. CDR1 is MNHEY, CDR2 SVGEGT, per germline. V lost 0 bases, J lost 1 base, and 3 bases stayed unmatched. This CDR3 is 15 amino acids long. The CDR3 region has the DNA TGTGCCAGCAGTTACTCGGCGGGAGCATCCTACGAGCAGTACTTC. Encoded protein: CASSYSAGASYEQYF.

This chain links TRBV7-9 with TRBJ2-2; 10 bases line up with TRBD2. Germline CDR1 SEHNR, CDR2 FQNEAQ (reference sequence). The trim removed 8 bases at V and 4 bases at J, leaving 4 bases unmatched. CDR3 length: 14 amino acids. The CDR3 loop is CASQSGGGTGELFF. The CDR3 region has the DNA TGTGCCAGCCAAAGCGGGGGGGGCACCGGGGAGCTGTTTTTT.

CDR3 nucleotide sequence: TGTGCCAGCAGCCGGCTAGCGGGGGGGGGTGAGCAGTTCTTC. It translates to CASSRLAGGGEQFF. This chain connects TRBV6-4 to TRBJ2-1; 12 nucleotides match TRBD2. CDR1 and CDR2 from the germline V gene are MRHNA and SNTAGT. Trimming at V came to 6 bases and at J to 9 bases, leaving 6 bases not matched to a gene. This CDR3 comprises 14 residues.

The rearrangement joins TRBV6-5 to TRBJ2-7; D perhaps matches TRBD1 (5 bases). The CDR3 spans 14 residues. CDR1 and CDR2 from the germline V gene are MNHEY and SVGAGI. Trimming pared 6 bases from V and 4 bases from J, leaving 16 bases between. The chain's CDR3 is CASSQGHRPYEQYF. DNA of the CDR3: TGTGCCAGCAGCCAGGGCCACCGGCCATACGAGCAGTACTTC.

V usage is TRBV9 and J usage is TRBJ2-7; D uncertain. This CDR3 comprises 15 residues. CDR1 and CDR2 from the germline V gene are SGDLS and YYNGEE. Deletions cut 4 bases from V and 0 bases from J, with 14 bases between. CDR3 in DNA: TGTGCCAGCAGCACTACCGGAGTTAGCTCCTACGAGCAGTACTTC. Encoded protein: CASSTTGVSSYEQYF. The whole variable domain, remainder taken from reference TRBV9 and TRBJ2-7, is DSGVTQTPKHLITATGQRVTLRCSPRSGDLSVYWYQQSLDQGLQFLIQYYNGEERAKGNILERFSAQQFPDLHSELNLSSLELGDSALYFCASSTTGVSSYEQYFGPGTRLTVT.

In its sample, this clone is medium-sized (0.01 to 0.1%). The chain combines TRBV7-6 with TRBJ1-5; no clear D gene. V was trimmed by 1 base and J by 5 bases, leaving 9 bases between them. The CDR3 is made up of 14 amino acids. The V gene's germline CDR1 is SGHVS and CDR2 FNYEAQ. The CDR3 is CASSLEPEDQPQHF. The CDR3 DNA reads TGTGCCAGCAGCTTAGAGCCGGAGGATCAGCCCCAGCATTTT.

This clone was seen just once. The chain couples TRBV30 to TRBJ2-2, with D unclear. In germline, CDR1 is GTSNPN, CDR2 SVGIG (reference sequence). CDR3 length equals 14 residues. The ends were cut back, 0 bases at V and 0 bases at J, with 5 bases in the middle. In nucleotides, the CDR3 is TGTGCCTGGAGTGTCTCGGCGAACACCGGGGAGCTGTTTTTT. Translating gives CAWSVSANTGELFF. The variable domain in full, with the rest retrieved from reference TRBV30 and TRBJ2-2, is SQTIHQWPATLVQPVGSPLSLECTVEGTSNPNLYWYRQAAGRGLQLLFYSVGIGQISSEVPQNLSASRPQDRQFILSSKKLLLSDSGFYLCAWSVSANTGELFFGEGSRLTVL.

The chain uses TRBV4-3 and TRBJ2-2; 8 bases align to TRBD2. Germline CDR1 reads LGHNA; CDR2 reads YSLEER. The CDR3 totals 16 residues. J was trimmed by 3 bases and V by 3 bases; bases with no gene match: 6. CDR3 sequence: CASSQLAGIYTGELFF. The CDR3 DNA reads TGCGCCAGCAGCCAGTTAGCGGGGATTTACACCGGGGAGCTGTTTTTT.

This clone turned up a few times. The rearrangement links TRBV7-2 to TRBJ1-2, with a tentative D call TRBD1 (5 bases). The CDR3 length is 14 residues. The germline V gene encodes CDR1 SGHTA and CDR2 FQGNSA. V was clipped by 2 bases and J by 5 bases, with 12 bases between them. The CDR3 sequence: CASSLTRGLYGYTF. CDR3 bases: TGTGCCAGCAGCTTAACCCGGGGGTTATATGGCTACACCTTC.

This CDR3 is CASSPGLLGSQPGNTIYF. DNA for the CDR3: TGTGCCAGCTCACCCGGCCTCCTCGGGAGCCAGCCTGGAAACACCATATATTTT. The chain has TRBV18 and TRBJ1-3, with unresolved D. Trimming removed 3 bases at V and 2 bases at J, with 20 bases between. The CDR3 is made up of 18 amino acids. CDR1 KGHSH and CDR2 LQKENI come from the germline V gene.

The chain links TRBV20-1 to TRBJ2-3; D is undetermined. Trimming left V 3 bases short and J 0 bases short, with 10 bases between. Germline values: CDR1 DFQATT, CDR2 SNEGSKA (reference sequence). This CDR3 has 14 amino acids. CDR3 DNA: TGCAGTGCTAGTATTGTTACTAGCACAGATACGCAGTATTTT. Amino acids: CSASIVTSTDTQYF.

The chain employs TRBV3-1 (or the pseudogene TRBV3-2) and TRBJ1-5; TRBD1 agrees at 8 bases. J was trimmed by 5 bases and V by 4 bases; bases with no gene match: 4. The germline V gene encodes CDR1 LGHDT and CDR2 YNNKEL (reference sequence). The length of the CDR3 is 14 residues. In DNA, the CDR3 is TGTGCCAGCAGCCCCAGGGGGCTGGATCAGCCCCAGCATTTT. Encoded protein: CASSPRGLDQPQHF.

This clone has a single count. J is TRBJ1-2 and V is TRBV4-1, with D perhaps matching TRBD1 (5 bases). The CDR3 covers 14 residues. Trimming took 0 bases from V and 7 from J, leaving 12 bases between them. Germline V gives CDR1 MGHRA, CDR2 YSYEKL. The CDR3 nucleotides read TGCGCCAGCAGCCAAGAGATGCAGGGCCCTGGCTACACCTTC. The encoded protein is CASSQEMQGPGYTF.

The V and J genes are TRBV5-1 and TRBJ2-7, with unresolved D. The CDR3 consists of 15 residues. Trimming stripped 4 bases from V and 1 base from J, with 15 bases between. Germline lookup yields CDR1 SGHRS and CDR2 YFSETQ. CDR3 region: CASSPSPEMSYEQYF. CDR3 DNA sequence: TGCGCCAGCAGCCCTTCCCCCGAGATGTCCTACGAGCAGTACTTC.

The CDR3 spells CASSSRTSDEQFF. In DNA form, the CDR3 reads TGTGCCAGCAGTTCCAGGACTAGCGATGAGCAGTTCTTC. The chain carries TRBV25-1 and TRBJ2-1; TRBD2 aligns across 9 bases. CDR3 length: 13 amino acids. Looked up from germline, CDR1 is MGHDK and CDR2 is SYGVNS. Trimming at V came to 5 bases and at J to 8 bases, leaving 4 bases not matched to a gene.

The genes are TRBV19 and TRBJ2-7; a possible D gene is TRBD1 (5 bases). This CDR3 contains 14 residues. V lost 1 base and J 2 bases, leaving 9 bases between the germline ends. Germline values: CDR1 LNHDA, CDR2 SQIVND (reference sequence). CDR3 sequence: CASSIGAGTYEQYF. The CDR3 bases are TGTGCCAGTAGTATAGGGGCAGGGACCTACGAGCAGTACTTC.

The rearrangement links TRBV4-3 to TRBJ2-5, with 14 positions matching TRBD2. With 0 bases clipped from V and 5 bases from J, the junction kept 11 bases outside the gene matches. Germline CDR1 is LGHNA and CDR2 is YSLEER. The CDR3 covers 19 residues. The CDR3 DNA is TGCGCCAGCAGCCAAGATCAATTGGGACTAGCGGGAGCAGGCGAGACCCAGTACTTC. Translated, it gives CASSQDQLGLAGAGETQYF.

This chain uses TRBV19 with TRBJ1-2; 12 bases align to TRBD1. The V gene's germline CDR1 is LNHDA and CDR2 SQIVND (reference sequence). This CDR3 has 16 amino acids. With V trimmed by 6 bases and J by 4 bases, 9 bases remained unmatched. Here the CDR3 DNA reads TGTGCCAGTAGGCCCTCCGGGACAGGGGGCTTCTATGGCTACACCTTC. This sequence encodes CASRPSGTGGFYGYTF. The entire variable domain, with the rest obtained from reference TRBV19 and TRBJ1-2, is as follows: DGGITQSPKYLFRKEGQNVTLSCEQNLNHDAMYWYRQDPGQGLRLIYYSQIVNDFQKGDIAEGYSVSREKKESFPLTVTSAQKNPTAFYLCASRPSGTGGFYGYTFGSGTRLTVV.

The rearrangement uses TRBV30 and TRBJ2-5; TRBD2 aligns across 11 bases. This CDR3 has 14 amino acids. V shed 2 bases and J 4 bases; nucleotides not matched to a gene: 3. CDR1 is GTSNPN and CDR2 is SVGIG in the germline V gene (reference sequence). In DNA form, the CDR3 reads TGTGCCTGGAGTAAGGGACTAGCGGTAGAGACCCAGTACTTC. Residues: CAWSKGLAVETQYF.

The chain has TRBV10-3 and TRBJ1-6, with 8 bases that match TRBD1. Trimming removed 8 bases from V and 7 bases from J; junction bases left unmatched: 10. CDR1 is ENHRY and CDR2 is SYGVKD in the germline V gene. This CDR3 is built from 15 residues. CDR3 protein: CAIPGPGGGNSPLHF. CDR3 sequence (DNA): TGTGCCATCCCCGGCCCAGGGGGCGGCAATTCACCCCTCCACTTT.

The chain is built from TRBV7-9 and TRBJ2-1; D remains unclear. The germline V and J ends were trimmed by 1 base and 9 bases, with 10 bases remaining between them. The CDR3 spans 13 residues. Germline CDR1 is SEHNR and CDR2 is FQNEAQ (reference sequence). The CDR3 protein is CASSLGAGAEQFF. The CDR3 DNA follows: TGTGCCAGCAGCTTAGGCGCAGGTGCTGAGCAGTTCTTC.

The gene calls are TRBV9 and TRBJ1-4; D is perhaps TRBD1 (6 bases). The CDR3 has 15 residues. Germline loops: CDR1 SGDLS, CDR2 YYNGEE. V was cut by 0 bases and J by 8 bases, with 14 bases left in between. CDR3 sequence: CASSVGTEGYEKLFF. DNA of the CDR3: TGTGCCAGCAGCGTAGGGACAGAGGGTTACGAAAAACTGTTTTTT.